The clone carrying this T cell receptor (beta chain) was seen only once. This entry is derived from a study of Ad26.COV2.S vaccination and SARS-CoV-2 variants. Noted treatment: around 19 received Ad26.COV2.S at low or high dose, single or two shots; 5 received placebo; per-sample allocation not given. It was on day 63 after the first vaccine or placebo injection that samples were taken. The protocol was immunoSEQ multiplex PCR, while the TCRdb copy is restricted to in-frame clones and leaves out a portion. The sample lists a few hundred thousand clones; 85% to 90% were seen once. Trimming stripped 8 bases from V and 5 bases from J, with 9 bases between. CDR1 is WSHSY and CDR2 is SAAADI in the germline V gene. This CDR3 is built from 11 residues.

This chain uses TRBV10-2 with TRBJ1-2; D is uncertain. The sequencing here drew on peripheral blood, taken in a trial of Ad26.COV2.S vaccine versus placebo. The sequence came from a person between 18 and 60 years old who received the Ad26.COV2.S COVID-19 vaccine or a placebo. CDR3 nucleotides: TGCGCCAGCCGGAAGGAATATGGCTACACCTTC. It translates to CASRKEYGYTF.